The rows below give T cell receptor beta chains drawn from one sample of a study of PD-1 blockade in classical Hodgkin lymphoma. The assay was immunoSEQ multiplex PCR, and TCRdb's table has in-frame clones only and misses some. The sample holds over 90,000 clones, approximately 92% seen once. This specimen was peripheral blood mononuclear cells (PBMCs), taken before the second cycle of nivolumab. These receptor sequences come from a human donor with classical Hodgkin lymphoma. The CDR3 runs from the conserved cysteine through the conserved F or W. A D gene is named only where the DNA matches it firmly. The listing skips clone size in some rows; elsewhere it reads once, few, many or a size class.

d_gene: TRBD1
abundance: -
v_gene: TRBV15
j_gene: TRBJ1-5
CDR3nt: TGTGCCACCAGCGGTGGACAGGTAAATCAGCCCCAGCATTTT
CDR3aa: CATSGGQVNQPQHF

d_gene: -
abundance: -
v_gene: TRBV28
j_gene: TRBJ1-1
CDR3nt: TGTGCCAGCAGCCCCAGGGTACCTGAAGCTTTCTTT
CDR3aa: CASSPRVPEAFF

d_gene: TRBD2
abundance: -
v_gene: TRBV18
j_gene: TRBJ2-3
CDR3nt: TGTGCCAGCTCACCATACCCTAGCGGGTTATCAGATACGCAGTATTTT
CDR3aa: CASSPYPSGLSDTQYF

d_gene: TRBD2
abundance: -
v_gene: TRBV5-1
j_gene: TRBJ2-3
CDR3nt: TGCGCCAGTAGAACTAGCGGGAGCACAGATACGCAGTATTTT
CDR3aa: CASRTSGSTDTQYF

d_gene: -
abundance: -
v_gene: TRBV25-1
j_gene: TRBJ2-7
CDR3nt: TGTGCCAGCAGTTGGGGGCCTTCCTACGAGCAGTACTTC
CDR3aa: CASSWGPSYEQYF

d_gene: TRBD1
abundance: -
v_gene: TRBV7-6
j_gene: TRBJ1-2
CDR3nt: TGTGCCAGCAGCTTTGAACACAGGGGGGTCGGAGGTGGCTACACCTTC
CDR3aa: CASSFEHRGVGGGYTF

d_gene: -
abundance: -
v_gene: TRBV28
j_gene: TRBJ2-2
CDR3nt: TGTGCCAGCAGTTTGCGAGAGAACACCGGGGAGCTGTTTTTT
CDR3aa: CASSLRENTGELFF

d_gene: -
abundance: -
v_gene: TRBV18
j_gene: TRBJ1-3
CDR3nt: TGTGCCAGCTCAACCCTGGACAGTATGTTGGGAGGAAACACCATATATTTT
CDR3aa: CASSTLDSMLGGNTIYF

d_gene: TRBD1
abundance: -
v_gene: TRBV5-1
j_gene: TRBJ1-4
CDR3nt: TGCGCCAGCAGCTTGCGGACAGGGACTAATGAAAAACTGTTTTTT
CDR3aa: CASSLRTGTNEKLFF

d_gene: -
abundance: -
v_gene: TRBV27
j_gene: TRBJ2-3
CDR3nt: TGTGCCAGCAGTCCCGGCAGGGGGGGCCCAGATACGCAGTATTTT
CDR3aa: CASSPGRGGPDTQYF

d_gene: -
abundance: -
v_gene: TRBV27
j_gene: TRBJ2-3
CDR3nt: TGTGCCAGCAGTCCTTCCGACGTGGATACGCAGTATTTT
CDR3aa: CASSPSDVDTQYF

d_gene: -
abundance: -
v_gene: TRBV5-6
j_gene: TRBJ2-3
CDR3nt: TGTGCCAGCAGCTTGGATCTAGGCACAGATACGCAGTATTTT
CDR3aa: CASSLDLGTDTQYF

d_gene: -
abundance: -
v_gene: TRBV6-5
j_gene: TRBJ2-2
CDR3nt: TGTGCCAGCAGGATAAGTCCGGCCGGGGAGCTGTTTTTT
CDR3aa: CASRISPAGELFF

d_gene: -
abundance: -
v_gene: TRBV28
j_gene: TRBJ2-7
CDR3nt: TGTGCCAGCAGTTTGCGACCCGGGTTCTACGAGCAGTACTTC
CDR3aa: CASSLRPGFYEQYF

d_gene: TRBD1
abundance: -
v_gene: TRBV28
j_gene: TRBJ2-7
CDR3nt: TGTGCCAGCAGTTTATGGACAGGGGGCCCCTACGAGCAGTACTTC
CDR3aa: CASSLWTGGPYEQYF

d_gene: -
abundance: once
v_gene: TRBV2
j_gene: TRBJ2-5
CDR3nt: TGTGCCAGCAGTGGCCGGGGGGCGGGAGAGACCCAGTACTTC
CDR3aa: CASSGRGAGETQYF

d_gene: -
abundance: -
v_gene: TRBV5-5
j_gene: TRBJ1-5
CDR3nt: TGTGCCAGCAGCTCGTTCGGGACGAGCAATCAGCCCCAGCATTTT
CDR3aa: CASSSFGTSNQPQHF

d_gene: -
abundance: few
v_gene: TRBV4-1
j_gene: TRBJ1-3
CDR3nt: TGCGCCAGCAGCCAATCTGGAAACACCATATATTTT
CDR3aa: CASSQSGNTIYF

d_gene: -
abundance: -
v_gene: TRBV2
j_gene: TRBJ2-7
CDR3nt: TGTGCCAGCAGTGGTCTGACCGAGCAGTACTTC
CDR3aa: CASSGLTEQYF

d_gene: TRBD1
abundance: -
v_gene: TRBV5-4
j_gene: TRBJ2-7
CDR3nt: TGTGCCAGCAGCTTGGAGGGGACAGGGGGTGAGCAGTACTTC
CDR3aa: CASSLEGTGGEQYF

d_gene: TRBD1
abundance: once
v_gene: TRBV27
j_gene: TRBJ1-2
CDR3nt: TGTGCCAGCAGTTTGACAGGGGGACATGGCTACACTTTC
CDR3aa: CASSLTGGHGYTF

d_gene: -
abundance: -
v_gene: TRBV29-1
j_gene: TRBJ1-4
CDR3nt: TGCAGCGTTAACCTGGGGGGCGGTGAAAAACTGTTTTTT
CDR3aa: CSVNLGGGEKLFF

d_gene: -
abundance: -
v_gene: TRBV29-1
j_gene: TRBJ2-7
CDR3nt: TGCAGCGTTGGCAGCAGACACCACTCCTACGAGCAGTACTTC
CDR3aa: CSVGSRHHSYEQYF

d_gene: TRBD1
abundance: few
v_gene: TRBV10-3
j_gene: TRBJ2-3
CDR3nt: TGTGCCATCAGATCCGGGACAGGGTCAGATACGCAGTATTTT
CDR3aa: CAIRSGTGSDTQYF

d_gene: -
abundance: -
v_gene: TRBV2
j_gene: TRBJ1-1
CDR3nt: TGTGCCAGCAGGGGAAACACTGAAGCTTTCTTT
CDR3aa: CASRGNTEAFF

d_gene: TRBD2
abundance: -
v_gene: TRBV5-6
j_gene: TRBJ2-2
CDR3nt: TGTGCCAGCACCCCGACGAAGCGGGGCCGGACCGGGGAGCTGTTTTTT
CDR3aa: CASTPTKRGRTGELFF

d_gene: TRBD1
abundance: -
v_gene: TRBV19
j_gene: TRBJ2-7
CDR3nt: TGTGCCAGTAGTGACAGGGGAGTAGACGAGCAGTACTTC
CDR3aa: CASSDRGVDEQYF

d_gene: -
abundance: -
v_gene: TRBV6-6
j_gene: TRBJ2-7
CDR3nt: TGTGCCAGCAGCTCCGGGACACCGAGAGCGGACGAGCAGTACTTC
CDR3aa: CASSSGTPRADEQYF

d_gene: -
abundance: -
v_gene: TRBV5-1
j_gene: TRBJ1-3
CDR3nt: TGCGCCAGCAGCTTGGAAAACTCTGGAAACACCATATATTTT
CDR3aa: CASSLENSGNTIYF

d_gene: -
abundance: medium-sized
v_gene: TRBV4-1
j_gene: TRBJ2-1
CDR3nt: TGCGCCAGCAGCCAATACAATGAGCAGTTCTTC
CDR3aa: CASSQYNEQFF

d_gene: -
abundance: -
v_gene: TRBV18
j_gene: TRBJ1-5
CDR3nt: TGTGCCAGCTCACCAAGCGTAGAGCCCCAGCATTTT
CDR3aa: CASSPSVEPQHF

d_gene: -
abundance: -
v_gene: TRBV7-2
j_gene: TRBJ1-2
CDR3nt: TGTGCCAGCAGCTTACTCTTCACGGATGGCTACACCTTC
CDR3aa: CASSLLFTDGYTF

d_gene: -
abundance: -
v_gene: TRBV9
j_gene: TRBJ1-6
CDR3nt: TGTGCCAGCAGCGACCCACACGCGTTCCCGAATTCACCCCTCCACTTT
CDR3aa: CASSDPHAFPNSPLHF

d_gene: TRBD1
abundance: once
v_gene: TRBV7-9
j_gene: TRBJ2-2
CDR3nt: TGTGCCAGCAGCTTCGGGGCGACAGGGTTCGGGGAGCTGTTTTTT
CDR3aa: CASSFGATGFGELFF

d_gene: -
abundance: -
v_gene: TRBV5-8
j_gene: TRBJ1-1
CDR3nt: TGTGCCGCTTGGGGCAGGTTTTCCACTGAAGCTTTCTTT
CDR3aa: CAAWGRFSTEAFF

d_gene: -
abundance: -
v_gene: TRBV5-6
j_gene: TRBJ1-3
CDR3nt: TGTGCCAGCAGAAAAGGACACTCTGGAAACACCATATATTTT
CDR3aa: CASRKGHSGNTIYF

d_gene: -
abundance: few
v_gene: TRBV30
j_gene: TRBJ1-5
CDR3nt: TGTGCCTGGAGCGGGACAAATAATCAGCCCCAGCATTTT
CDR3aa: CAWSGTNNQPQHF

d_gene: -
abundance: -
v_gene: TRBV19
j_gene: TRBJ2-5
CDR3nt: TGTGCCAGTAGTATGGGGCCAAACCAAGAGACCCAGTACTTC
CDR3aa: CASSMGPNQETQYF

d_gene: -
abundance: -
v_gene: TRBV4-1
j_gene: TRBJ2-3
CDR3nt: TGCGCCAGCAGCCAATTTATACCTAGCACAGATACGCAGTATTTT
CDR3aa: CASSQFIPSTDTQYF

d_gene: TRBD2
abundance: -
v_gene: TRBV19
j_gene: TRBJ2-3
CDR3nt: TGTGCCAGTAGTATAGAGGGGACTAGGTCCCTGGATACGCAGTATTTT
CDR3aa: CASSIEGTRSLDTQYF

d_gene: TRBD2
abundance: -
v_gene: TRBV27
j_gene: TRBJ2-3
CDR3nt: TGTGCCAGCAGTCTAGCGGGGGCGGCCCCGGATACGCAGTATTTT
CDR3aa: CASSLAGAAPDTQYF

d_gene: TRBD1
abundance: few
v_gene: TRBV19
j_gene: TRBJ1-1
CDR3nt: TGTGCCAGTAGTATCGGTCAGGGGGCGGACACTGAAGCTTTCTTT
CDR3aa: CASSIGQGADTEAFF

d_gene: -
abundance: -
v_gene: TRBV7-9
j_gene: TRBJ2-3
CDR3nt: TGTGCCAGCAAGGCCTTAGACACAGATACGCAGTATTTT
CDR3aa: CASKALDTDTQYF

d_gene: -
abundance: -
v_gene: TRBV6-6
j_gene: TRBJ1-6
CDR3nt: TGTGCCAGCAGTTACGACGTTGTGGGACGTTCACCCCTCCACTTT
CDR3aa: CASSYDVVGRSPLHF

d_gene: -
abundance: -
v_gene: TRBV20-1
j_gene: TRBJ1-6
CDR3nt: TGCAGTGCTAGAGTAGGGCAAATCCACTTT
CDR3aa: CSARVGQIHF

d_gene: TRBD2
abundance: once
v_gene: TRBV25-1
j_gene: TRBJ2-5
CDR3nt: TGTGCCAGCAGCCTTCTCGGGGGGAACCAAGAGACCCAGTACTTC
CDR3aa: CASSLLGGNQETQYF

d_gene: -
abundance: -
v_gene: TRBV5-1
j_gene: TRBJ1-2
CDR3nt: TGCGCCAGCAGCTGGGACACCTTCGGATATGGCTACACCTTC
CDR3aa: CASSWDTFGYGYTF

d_gene: -
abundance: few
v_gene: TRBV2
j_gene: TRBJ1-5
CDR3nt: TGTGCCAGTACCTGGGCAGGTAGCAATCAGCCCCAGCATTTT
CDR3aa: CASTWAGSNQPQHF

d_gene: TRBD1
abundance: -
v_gene: TRBV27
j_gene: TRBJ1-1
CDR3nt: TGTGCCCTTACGAGGGGACAGGTTGAAGCTTTCTTT
CDR3aa: CALTRGQVEAFF

d_gene: -
abundance: -
v_gene: TRBV19
j_gene: TRBJ2-7
CDR3nt: TGTGCCAGTAGTACCCCCGACAGCTCCTACGAGCAGTACTTC
CDR3aa: CASSTPDSSYEQYF

d_gene: -
abundance: -
v_gene: TRBV11-2
j_gene: TRBJ1-1
CDR3nt: TGTGCCAGCAGCCCCCGGAGGAACACTGAAGCTTTCTTT
CDR3aa: CASSPRRNTEAFF

d_gene: TRBD2
abundance: -
v_gene: TRBV5-1
j_gene: TRBJ2-1
CDR3nt: TGCGCCAGCAGCTTGTTGACTAGCGACTACAATGAGCAGTTCTTC
CDR3aa: CASSLLTSDYNEQFF

d_gene: TRBD2
abundance: once
v_gene: TRBV7-9
j_gene: TRBJ2-7
CDR3nt: TGTGCCAGCAGCCCCCGGGCGGGAGATTCCTACGAGCAGTACTTC
CDR3aa: CASSPRAGDSYEQYF

d_gene: -
abundance: -
v_gene: TRBV7-9
j_gene: TRBJ2-2
CDR3nt: TGTGCCACCCCGAGGGGCTCGGACACCGGGGAGCTGTTTTTT
CDR3aa: CATPRGSDTGELFF

d_gene: -
abundance: -
v_gene: TRBV5-1
j_gene: TRBJ2-3
CDR3nt: TGCGCCAGCAGCGTTACAGATACGCAGTATTTT
CDR3aa: CASSVTDTQYF